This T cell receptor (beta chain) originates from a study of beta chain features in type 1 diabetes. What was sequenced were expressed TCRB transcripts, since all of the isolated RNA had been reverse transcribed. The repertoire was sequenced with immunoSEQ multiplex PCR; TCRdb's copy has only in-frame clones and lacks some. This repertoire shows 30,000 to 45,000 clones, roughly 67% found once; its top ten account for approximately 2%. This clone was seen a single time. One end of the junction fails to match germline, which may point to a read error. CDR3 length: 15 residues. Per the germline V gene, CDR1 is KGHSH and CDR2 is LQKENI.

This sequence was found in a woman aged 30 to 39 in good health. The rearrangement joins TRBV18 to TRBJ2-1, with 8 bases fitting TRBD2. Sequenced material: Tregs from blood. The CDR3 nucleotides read TGTGCCAGCTCACCCCTAGCGGGCACCTACAATGGGCAGTTCTTC. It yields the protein CASSPLAGTYNGQFF.